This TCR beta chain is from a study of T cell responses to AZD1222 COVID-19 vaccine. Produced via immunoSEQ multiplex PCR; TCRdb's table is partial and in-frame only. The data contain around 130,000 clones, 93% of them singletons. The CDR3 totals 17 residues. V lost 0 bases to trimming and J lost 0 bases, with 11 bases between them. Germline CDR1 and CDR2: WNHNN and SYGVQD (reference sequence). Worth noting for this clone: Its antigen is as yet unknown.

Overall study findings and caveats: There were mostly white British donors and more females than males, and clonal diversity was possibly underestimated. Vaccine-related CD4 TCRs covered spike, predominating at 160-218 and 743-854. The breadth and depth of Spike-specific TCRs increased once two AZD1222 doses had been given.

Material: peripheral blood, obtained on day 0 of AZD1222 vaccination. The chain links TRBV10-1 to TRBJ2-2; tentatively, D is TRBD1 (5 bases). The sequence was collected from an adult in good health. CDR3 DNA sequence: TGCGCCAGCAGTGAGTCCCAGGGCAGAGCGAACACCGGGGAGCTGTTTTTT. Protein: CASSESQGRANTGELFF.